A single sample gave rise to the 10 T cell receptor beta chains below, sequenced in a study of cytomegalovirus exposure and HLA in healthy donors. PCR was performed using 60 Vbeta and 13 Jbeta primers. Sequenced by immunoSEQ multiplex PCR; TCRdb stores in-frame clones only, minus some. The sample consists of about 110,000 clones, 69% of them appearing once. The source material was PBMCs. These receptors were taken from a woman in her seventies in good health and CMV-seropositive.

The chain joins TRBV4-1 to TRBJ1-5; no clear D gene. The CDR3 length is 14 residues. Trimming removed 0 bases at V and 6 bases at J, with 9 bases between. CDR1 and CDR2 from the germline V gene are MGHRA and YSYEKL. The CDR3, as DNA: TGCGCCAGCAGCCAAGAGAACTCCCCTCAGCCCCAGCATTTT. Residues: CASSQENSPQPQHF.

Only one count was recorded for this clone. This chain connects TRBV30 to TRBJ2-2, with unresolved D. The germline V and J ends were trimmed by 0 bases and 5 bases, with 4 bases remaining between them. The CDR3 has 12 residues. The V gene's germline CDR1 is GTSNPN and CDR2 SVGIG (reference sequence). CDR3 nucleotide sequence: TGTGCCTGGAGTGTACGGACCGGGGAGCTGTTTTTT. Amino acid sequence: CAWSVRTGELFF.

The chain links TRBV5-1 to TRBJ1-2; TRBD1 matches at 10 bases. The V segment lost 4 bases and the J segment 4 bases; nucleotides outside the gene matches: 4. This CDR3 comprises 14 residues. Germline values: CDR1 SGHRS, CDR2 YFSETQ. CDR3 DNA sequence: TGCGCCAGCAGCCAGGACAGGGGGATCTATGGCTACACCTTC. Its protein is CASSQDRGIYGYTF.

Concerning this clone itself: A read error may account for a junction end that differs from germline. The chain links TRBV11-2 to TRBJ2-7; 7 nucleotides agree with TRBD1. CDR3 length: 11 amino acids. CDR1 and CDR2 from the germline V gene are SGHAT and FQNNGV. CDR3 amino acids: CASSRVDRAHF. The CDR3 bases are TGTGCCAGCAGCCGGGTCGACAGGGCCCACTTC.

The V call is TRBV18, the J call TRBJ1-1; the D gene is possibly TRBD1 (5 bases). CDR3 length: 14 residues. The V gene's germline CDR1 is KGHSH and CDR2 LQKENI. V dropped 3 bases and J dropped 7 bases, with 15 bases sitting between them. CDR3 sequence reads: CASSPEQVASEAFF. The CDR3 DNA follows: TGTGCCAGCTCACCCGAACAGGTGGCTAGTGAAGCTTTCTTT.

This clone showed up just a few times. The rearrangement links TRBV15 to TRBJ2-7; unclear D gene. Germline V gene data show CDR1 as LNHNV and CDR2 as YYDKDF (reference sequence). This CDR3 comprises 13 residues. Between the trimmed V and J ends, which lost 2 bases and 3 bases, there was a span of 8 bases. The DNA for the CDR3 is TGTGCCACCAGCAGAACAGCTCGCTACGAGCAGTACTTC. It encodes CATSRTARYEQYF.

The chain couples TRBV5-6 to TRBJ2-2; tentative D call: TRBD2 (6 bases). Trimming stripped 4 bases from V and 4 bases from J, with 17 bases between. The CDR3 runs 16 residues. Per the germline V gene, CDR1 is SGHDT and CDR2 is YYEEEE. The CDR3 region has the DNA TGTGCCAGCAGCCCAATTCCTAGCGATTCCACCGGGGAGCTGTTTTTT. Translation gives CASSPIPSDSTGELFF.

This chain links TRBV7-2 with TRBJ1-4; D might be TRBD1 (6 bases). Germline V gene lookup returns CDR1 SGHTA and CDR2 FQGNSA. CDR3 length equals 15 residues. V shed 1 base and J shed 8 bases, with 14 bases lying between them. CDR3 loop: CASSLGGGGGEKLFF. The CDR3, as DNA: TGTGCCAGCAGCTTAGGGGGGGGAGGGGGGGAAAAACTGTTTTTT.

This clone came up once. The chain combines TRBV9 with TRBJ2-3; 8 bases align to TRBD1. Per the germline V gene, CDR1 is SGDLS and CDR2 is YYNGEE. Losses at the gene ends were 6 bases for V and 0 bases for J; bases not matched to a gene: 6. The CDR3 runs 15 residues. This CDR3 reads CASNRRTGSTDTQYF. The CDR3 DNA sequence: TGTGCCAGCAATCGTCGGACAGGGAGCACAGATACGCAGTATTTT.

This clone was counted only a few times. Other nucleotide sequences in the sample specify the same CDR3. The rearrangement uses TRBV27 and TRBJ2-3; 8 nucleotides align to TRBD2. Germline-derived CDR1 and CDR2 are MNHEY and SMNVEV (reference sequence). V lost 1 base, J lost 3 bases, and 6 bases stayed unmatched. CDR3 length equals 16 residues. CDR3 loop: CASSLFAGGGTDTQYF. CDR3 bases: TGTGCCAGCAGTTTATTTGCGGGGGGCGGGACAGATACGCAGTATTTT.